The rows below give T cell receptor beta chains drawn from one sample of a study of T cell responses to AZD1222 COVID-19 vaccine. Clones were sequenced by immunoSEQ multiplex PCR, and TCRdb holds only the in-frame ones, with some missing. This table has more than 75,000 clones, about 89% appearing once. Specimen: peripheral blood, collected on day 0 of AZD1222 vaccination. The source of these receptors is an adult in good health. Each CDR3 is given with its conserved first and last residue. Part of the rows lack a size; the others show once, few, many or a class for expanded clones.

j_call cdr3_length clone_size v_call cdr3_aa
TRBJ2-3 15 . TRBV6-4 CASSVLGGGSDTQYF
TRBJ1-4 14 once TRBV19 CASSMRARNEKLFF
TRBJ2-7 11 . TRBV2 CASSPTYEQYF
TRBJ1-5 13 . TRBV7-2 CASRNTRNQPQHF
TRBJ2-7 12 . TRBV12-3/TRBV12-4 CASIRGSYEQYF
TRBJ2-1 15 . TRBV7-9 CASSLGQGAYNEQFF
TRBJ2-1 13 . TRBV6-5 CASVVTSGVKQFF
TRBJ2-1 15 . TRBV5-4 CASTLKTGVGDEQFF
TRBJ2-1 12 . TRBV7-9 CASSLGANEQFF
TRBJ1-5 16 . TRBV6-2/TRBV6-3 CASSPGGTELTGAQHF
TRBJ1-4 14 . TRBV27 CASRLLGTNEKLFF
TRBJ2-7 13 . TRBV2 CASRRFGLYEQYF
TRBJ1-5 15 . TRBV19 CASTTGTRSNQPQHF
TRBJ1-5 15 . TRBV4-1 CASSPEPGINQPQHF
TRBJ1-1 14 few TRBV6-5 CASSSTTVNTEAFF
TRBJ1-4 15 . TRBV27 CASSDRQATNEKLFF
TRBJ1-1 16 . TRBV7-9 CASSPLTAGKNSEAFF
TRBJ1-5 14 once TRBV5-5 CASSSRQNNQPQHF
TRBJ1-3 15 . TRBV5-1 CASSLTWVSGNTIYF
TRBJ2-1 14 once TRBV19 CASSAAGGLNEQFF
TRBJ1-1 14 . TRBV6-5 CASSYQGSDTEAFF
TRBJ1-2 13 once TRBV5-1 CASSGTEIRGYTF
TRBJ1-2 13 . TRBV6-6 CASRPGQGFGYTF
TRBJ2-7 14 . TRBV7-3 CASSPGRQSYEQYF
TRBJ1-6 18 . TRBV4-2 CASSQETGHNSYNSPLHF
TRBJ1-6 16 . TRBV4-3 CASSQALSSYNSPLHF
TRBJ1-1 13 . TRBV2 CASMPDMNTEAFF
TRBJ1-4 14 . TRBV18 CASSGTGWYEKLFF
TRBJ2-7 15 few TRBV7-9 CASSSAEGGYYEQYF
TRBJ2-7 13 . TRBV5-1 CASSQQGLDEQYF
TRBJ2-5 17 . TRBV9 CASSATGLAGAYETQYF
TRBJ1-3 13 . TRBV27 CASSPLGGNTIYF
TRBJ1-1 14 . TRBV19 CASSPGRRNTEAFF
TRBJ1-6 15 once TRBV6-5 CASSAPGSPGSPLHF